This T cell receptor beta chain was retrieved from a study of blood T cell repertoires in COVID-19. Study background: Samples came from the United States, Italy and Spain, spanning acute and convalescent COVID-19. Nucleic acid was either cDNA or gDNA, and it came from T cells, B-cell-depleted T cells, or PBMCs.

The cohort comprised adults aged roughly 18 to 95 years residing in 20 to 30 US areas. Original handling: The authors estimated nucleated cell counts from reference gene primer amplification. Using immunoSEQ multiplex PCR, the repertoire was profiled, and TCRdb retains in-frame clones only, with some absent. V, J and clone size were drawn from that table, and D and trimming were deduced from the DNA. Counted here are hundreds of thousands of clones, roughly 88% occurring once; the ten biggest clones make up around 1.9%. The CDR3 length is 16 residues. Germline V gene data show CDR1 as PRHDT and CDR2 as FYEKMQ (reference sequence). After removal of 5 bases from V and 4 bases from J, the junction contained 12 bases not matched to a gene.

The chain uses TRBV13 and TRBJ1-1; 8 bases are a match to TRBD1. The sample comprised PBMCs or T cells enriched from blood (not recorded which). This TCR came from a woman aged 40 to 50 with acute COVID-19. CDR3 sequence (DNA): TGTGCCAGCAGCATACTAATCACAGGGGGAACCACTGAAGCTTTCTTT. Protein sequence: CASSILITGGTTEAFF. The variable domain in full, with the rest retrieved from reference TRBV13 and TRBJ1-1, is AAGVIQSPRHLIKEKRETATLKCYPIPRHDTVYWYQQGPGQDPQFLISFYEKMQSDKGSIPDRFSAQQFSDYHSELNMSSLELGDSALYFCASSILITGGTTEAFFGQGTRLTVV.